This T cell receptor (beta chain) comes out of a study of somatic mutations in cytotoxic T cells in rheumatoid arthritis. Study at large: Before any treatment began, around 30 ml EDTA peripheral blood was collected from patients right after diagnosis. Flow sorting at nearly 100% purity was applied to some V beta antibody-stained T-cell populations, which included V beta1+ cells sequenced for TCRB.

Sequencing was performed with immunoSEQ multiplex PCR; in TCRdb, only in-frame clones are kept and a portion is missing. The data contain about 17,000 clones, about 80% of them seen just once; the ten biggest clones take up about 8.1%. The CDR3 is made up of 14 amino acids. Trimming removed 1 base at V and 1 base at J, with 9 bases between. Per the germline V gene, CDR1 is SGHTS and CDR2 is YDEGEE. Study conclusions and caveats: Within 8 of 65 patients, the single biggest CD8+ clone made up more than 20% of CD8+ cells. Slight TRBV07 underrepresentation in rheumatoid arthritis patients went unadjusted for multiple comparisons.

With respect to this clone: As yet, its antigen is unknown.

This clonotype originated in an adult with rheumatoid arthritis. The sample taken for sequencing was CD8+ T cells sorted from blood. The chain employs TRBV5-8 and TRBJ2-7; tentatively, D is TRBD1 (6 bases). CDR3 region: CASSLIQGSYEQYF. Written as DNA, the CDR3 is TGTGCCAGCAGCTTGATACAGGGTTCCTACGAGCAGTACTTC.